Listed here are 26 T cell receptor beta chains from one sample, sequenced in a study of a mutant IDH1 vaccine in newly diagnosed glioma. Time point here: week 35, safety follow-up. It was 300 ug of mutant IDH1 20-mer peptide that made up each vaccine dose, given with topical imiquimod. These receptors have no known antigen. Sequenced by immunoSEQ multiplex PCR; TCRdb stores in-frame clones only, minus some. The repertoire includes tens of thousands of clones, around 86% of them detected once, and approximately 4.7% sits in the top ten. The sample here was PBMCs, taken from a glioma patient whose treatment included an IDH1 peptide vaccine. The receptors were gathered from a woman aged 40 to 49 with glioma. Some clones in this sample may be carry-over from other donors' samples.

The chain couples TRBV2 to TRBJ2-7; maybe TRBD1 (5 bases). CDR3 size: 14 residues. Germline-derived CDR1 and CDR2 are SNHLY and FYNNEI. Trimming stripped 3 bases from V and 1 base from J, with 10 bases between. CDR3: CASSEGLRSYEQYF. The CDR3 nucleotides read TGTGCCAGCAGTGAGGGGCTAAGATCCTACGAGCAGTACTTC.

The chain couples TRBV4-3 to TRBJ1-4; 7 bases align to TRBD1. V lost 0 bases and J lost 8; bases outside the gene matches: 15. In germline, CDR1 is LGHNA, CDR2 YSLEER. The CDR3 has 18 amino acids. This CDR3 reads CASSQDINRQGLFEKLFF. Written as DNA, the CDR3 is TGCGCCAGCAGCCAAGATATAAACCGACAGGGCTTATTCGAAAAACTGTTTTTT.

CDR3 in amino acids: CASSEALWVAYF. DNA for the CDR3: TGTGCCAGCAGTGAAGCGCTTTGGGTAGCGTACTTC. The J gene is TRBJ2-5, the V gene TRBV2; D unresolved. The V and J ends lost 0 bases and 13 bases respectively, with 12 bases between them. The CDR3 sequence is 12 residues long. Germline V CDR1 and CDR2: SNHLY, FYNNEI.

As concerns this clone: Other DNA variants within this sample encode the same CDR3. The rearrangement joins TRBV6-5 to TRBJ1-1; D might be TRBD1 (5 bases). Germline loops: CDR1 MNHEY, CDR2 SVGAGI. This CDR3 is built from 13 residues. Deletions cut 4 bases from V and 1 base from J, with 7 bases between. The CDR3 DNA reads TGTGCCAGCAGTTCTGGACAGAACACTGAAGCTTTCTTT. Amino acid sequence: CASSSGQNTEAFF.

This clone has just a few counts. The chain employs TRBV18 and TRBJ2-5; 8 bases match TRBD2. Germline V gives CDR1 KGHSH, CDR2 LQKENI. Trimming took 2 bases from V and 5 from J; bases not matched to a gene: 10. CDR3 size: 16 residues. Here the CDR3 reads CASSPKRGGLYETQYF. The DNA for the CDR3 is TGTGCCAGCTCACCAAAACGGGGGGGCCTCTATGAGACCCAGTACTTC. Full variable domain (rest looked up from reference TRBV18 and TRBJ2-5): NAGVMQNPRHLVRRRGQEARLRCSPMKGHSHVYWYRQLPEEGLKFMVYLQKENIIDESGMPKERFSAEFPKEGPSILRIQQVVRGDSAAYFCASSPKRGGLYETQYFGPGTRLLVL.

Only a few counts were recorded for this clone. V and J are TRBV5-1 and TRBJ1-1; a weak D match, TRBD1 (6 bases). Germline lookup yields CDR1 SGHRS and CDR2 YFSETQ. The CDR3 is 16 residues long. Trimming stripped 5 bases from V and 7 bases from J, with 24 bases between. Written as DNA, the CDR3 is TGCGCCAGCAGTTATGAGACAGGTTCGGGGCGGGATGAAGCTTTCTTT. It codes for CASSYETGSGRDEAFF.

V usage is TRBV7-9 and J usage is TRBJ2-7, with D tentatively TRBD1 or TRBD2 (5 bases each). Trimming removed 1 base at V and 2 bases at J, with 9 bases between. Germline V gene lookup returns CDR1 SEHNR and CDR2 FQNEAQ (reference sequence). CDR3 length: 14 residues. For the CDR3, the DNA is TGTGCCAGCAGCTTAGTTGGGACCCCCTACGAGCAGTACTTC. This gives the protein CASSLVGTPYEQYF.

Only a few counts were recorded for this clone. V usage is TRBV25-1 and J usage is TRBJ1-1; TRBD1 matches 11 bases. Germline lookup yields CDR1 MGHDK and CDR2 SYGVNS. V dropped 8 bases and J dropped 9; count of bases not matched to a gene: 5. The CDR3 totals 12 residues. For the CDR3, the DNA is TGTGCCAGCGGATGGACAGGGGGCAAAGCTTTCTTT. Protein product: CASGWTGGKAFF.

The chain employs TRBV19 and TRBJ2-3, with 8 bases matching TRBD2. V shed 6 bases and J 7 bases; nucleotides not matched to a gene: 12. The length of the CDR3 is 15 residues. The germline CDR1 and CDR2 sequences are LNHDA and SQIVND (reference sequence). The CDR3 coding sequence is TGTGCCAGTAGCCCCAGCGGGGGAGTTCAAAATACGCAGTATTTT. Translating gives CASSPSGGVQNTQYF.

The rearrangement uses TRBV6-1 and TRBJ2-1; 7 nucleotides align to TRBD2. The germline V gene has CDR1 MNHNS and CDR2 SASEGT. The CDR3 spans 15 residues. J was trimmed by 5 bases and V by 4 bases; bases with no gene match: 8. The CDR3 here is CASSGGRVFNNEQFF. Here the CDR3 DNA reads TGTGCCAGCAGTGGTGGGAGGGTTTTCAACAATGAGCAGTTCTTC.

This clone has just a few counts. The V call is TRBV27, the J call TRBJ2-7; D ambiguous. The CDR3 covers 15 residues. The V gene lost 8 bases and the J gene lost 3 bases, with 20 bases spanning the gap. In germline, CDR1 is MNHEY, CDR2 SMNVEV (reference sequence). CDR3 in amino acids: CASAYTRATHYEQYF. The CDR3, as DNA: TGTGCCAGCGCCTACACAAGGGCCACTCACTACGAGCAGTACTTC.

For the CDR3, the DNA is TGTGCCATCAGTGAGTCTCAAGGGCACGAGCAGTACTTC. Translated, it gives CAISESQGHEQYF. V usage is TRBV10-3 and J usage is TRBJ2-7; D gene uncertain. Germline V gives CDR1 ENHRY, CDR2 SYGVKD. V shed 0 bases and J shed 5 bases, with 8 bases lying between them. This CDR3 has 13 amino acids.

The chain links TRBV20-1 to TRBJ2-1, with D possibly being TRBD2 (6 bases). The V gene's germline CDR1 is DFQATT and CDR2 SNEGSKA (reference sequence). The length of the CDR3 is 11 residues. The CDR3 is CSGGASDEQFF. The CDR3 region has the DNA TGCAGCGGCGGGGCAAGTGATGAGCAGTTCTTC.

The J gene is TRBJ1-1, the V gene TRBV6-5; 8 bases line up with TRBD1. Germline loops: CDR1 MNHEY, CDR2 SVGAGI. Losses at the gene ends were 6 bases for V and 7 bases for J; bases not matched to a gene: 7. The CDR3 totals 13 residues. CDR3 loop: CASSTGGAVEAFF. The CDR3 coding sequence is TGTGCCAGCAGCACAGGGGGGGCGGTTGAAGCTTTCTTT.

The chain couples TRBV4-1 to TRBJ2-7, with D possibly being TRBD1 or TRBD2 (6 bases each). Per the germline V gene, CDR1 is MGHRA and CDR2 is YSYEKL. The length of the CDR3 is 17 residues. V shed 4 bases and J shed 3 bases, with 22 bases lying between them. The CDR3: CASSPGAPGSDIYEQYF. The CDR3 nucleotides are TGCGCCAGCAGCCCGGGGGCCCCCGGCAGTGACATCTACGAGCAGTACTTC.

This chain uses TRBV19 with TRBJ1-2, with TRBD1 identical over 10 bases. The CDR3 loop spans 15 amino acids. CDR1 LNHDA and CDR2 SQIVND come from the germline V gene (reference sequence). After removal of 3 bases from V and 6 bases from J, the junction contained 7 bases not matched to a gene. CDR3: CASSIAGTGVHGYTF. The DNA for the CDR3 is TGTGCCAGTAGTATTGCCGGGACAGGGGTGCATGGCTACACCTTC.

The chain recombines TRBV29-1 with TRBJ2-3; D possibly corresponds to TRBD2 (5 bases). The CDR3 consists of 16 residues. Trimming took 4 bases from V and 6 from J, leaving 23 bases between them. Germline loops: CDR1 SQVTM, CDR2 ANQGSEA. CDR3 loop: CSVGATRVPRSDTQYF. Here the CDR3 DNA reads TGCAGCGTTGGGGCCACGCGGGTACCTCGGTCGGATACGCAGTATTTT.

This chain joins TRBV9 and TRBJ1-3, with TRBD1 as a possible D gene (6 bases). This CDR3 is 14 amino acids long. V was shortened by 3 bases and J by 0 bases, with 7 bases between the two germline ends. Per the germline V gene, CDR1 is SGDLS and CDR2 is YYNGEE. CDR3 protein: CASSAGASGNTIYF. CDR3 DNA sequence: TGTGCCAGCAGCGCGGGGGCCTCTGGAAACACCATATATTTT. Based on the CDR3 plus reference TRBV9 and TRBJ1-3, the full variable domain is DSGVTQTPKHLITATGQRVTLRCSPRSGDLSVYWYQQSLDQGLQFLIQYYNGEERAKGNILERFSAQQFPDLHSELNLSSLELGDSALYFCASSAGASGNTIYFGEGSWLTVV.

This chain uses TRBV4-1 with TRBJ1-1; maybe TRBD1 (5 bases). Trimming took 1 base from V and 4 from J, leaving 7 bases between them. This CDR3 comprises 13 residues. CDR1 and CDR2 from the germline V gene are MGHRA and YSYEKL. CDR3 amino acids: CASSQGGPTEAFF. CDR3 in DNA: TGCGCCAGCAGCCAAGGGGGACCCACTGAAGCTTTCTTT.

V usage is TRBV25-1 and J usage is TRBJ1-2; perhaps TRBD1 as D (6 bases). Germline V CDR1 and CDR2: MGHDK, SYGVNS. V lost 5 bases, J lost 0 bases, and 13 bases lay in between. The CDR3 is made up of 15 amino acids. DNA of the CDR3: TGTGCCAGCAGTACTAACAGGGTAACTAACTATGGCTACACCTTC. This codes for CASSTNRVTNYGYTF.

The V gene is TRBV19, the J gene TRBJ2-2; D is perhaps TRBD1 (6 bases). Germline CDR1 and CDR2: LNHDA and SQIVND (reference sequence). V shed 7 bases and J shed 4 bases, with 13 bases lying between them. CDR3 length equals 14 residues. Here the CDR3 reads CASTQGLLTGELFF. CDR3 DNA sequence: TGTGCCAGTACGCAGGGGCTTCTCACCGGGGAGCTGTTTTTT.

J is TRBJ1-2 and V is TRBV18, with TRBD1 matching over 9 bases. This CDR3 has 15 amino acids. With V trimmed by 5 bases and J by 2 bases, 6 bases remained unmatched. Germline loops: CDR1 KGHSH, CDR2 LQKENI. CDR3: CASSFWDRENYGYTF. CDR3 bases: TGTGCCAGCTCATTTTGGGACAGGGAAAACTATGGCTACACCTTC.

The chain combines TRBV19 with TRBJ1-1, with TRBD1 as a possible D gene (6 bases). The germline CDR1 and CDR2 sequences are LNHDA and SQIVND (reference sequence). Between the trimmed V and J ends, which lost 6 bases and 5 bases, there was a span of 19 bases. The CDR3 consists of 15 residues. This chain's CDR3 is CASSPLGEGGTEAFF. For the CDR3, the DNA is TGTGCCAGTAGCCCACTCGGGGAGGGGGGTACTGAAGCTTTCTTT.

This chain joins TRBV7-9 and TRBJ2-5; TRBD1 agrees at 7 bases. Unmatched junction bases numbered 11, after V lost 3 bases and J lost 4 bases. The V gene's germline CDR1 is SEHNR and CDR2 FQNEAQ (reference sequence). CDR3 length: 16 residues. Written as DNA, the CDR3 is TGTGCCAGCAGCTTGGGAGACAGGGAGTTTGTAGAGACCCAGTACTTC. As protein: CASSLGDREFVETQYF.

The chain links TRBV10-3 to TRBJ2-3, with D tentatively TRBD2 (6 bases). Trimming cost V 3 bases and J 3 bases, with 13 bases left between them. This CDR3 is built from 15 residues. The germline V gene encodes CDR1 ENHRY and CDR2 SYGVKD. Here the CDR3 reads CAISERGRGTDTQYF. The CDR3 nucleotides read TGTGCCATCAGTGAACGGGGGAGAGGTACAGATACGCAGTATTTT.

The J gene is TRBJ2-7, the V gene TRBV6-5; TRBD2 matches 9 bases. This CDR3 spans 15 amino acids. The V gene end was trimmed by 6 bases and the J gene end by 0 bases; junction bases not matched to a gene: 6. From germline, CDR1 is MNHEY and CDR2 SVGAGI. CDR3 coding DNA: TGTGCCAGCAGGGTCGCGGGAGGGAACTCCTACGAGCAGTACTTC. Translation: CASRVAGGNSYEQYF.